The 10 T cell receptor beta chains reported below all come from one sample, sequenced in a study of response to subunit inactivated influenza vaccine. MiXCR, applied by TCRdb to the RT-PCR reads, yields one record per CDR3 protein. This table has around 490,000 distinct CDR3 sequences, 7.6% appearing once. The sequencing used PBMCs from blood, collected around 25 months after vaccination. The receptor source for this set is a man between 50 and 69 years old who received an inactivated influenza vaccine.

This clonotype was counted between two and nine times. The chain combines TRBV19 with TRBJ2-5; possible D gene TRBD1, 7 bases. Germline loops: CDR1 LNHDA, CDR2 SQIVND (reference sequence). The CDR3 loop spans 16 amino acids. V lost 2 bases and J 4 bases, leaving 17 bases between the germline ends. For the CDR3, the DNA is TGTGCCAGTAGTATAAAGGGTGGAGGGGGCCGAGAGACCCAGTACTTC. It translates to CASSIKGGGGRETQYF.

Note on this clonotype: A read error may produce the germline difference seen at one junction end. The chain recombines TRBV7-8 with TRBJ2-2; 12 nucleotides agree with TRBD2. CDR3 size: 15 residues. Germline V gene sequence: CDR1 SGHVS, CDR2 FQNEAQ. The CDR3, as DNA: TGTGGCAGCAGCTTAAGACTAGCGGGGGCTGGGGAGCTGTTTTTT. It yields the protein CGSSLRLAGAGELFF.

This clonotype was counted a few times. J is TRBJ2-1 and V is TRBV6-5; D not resolved. CDR1 is MNHEY, CDR2 SVGAGI, per germline. Trimming stripped 0 bases from V and 0 bases from J, with 15 bases between. The length of the CDR3 is 18 residues. The CDR3 nucleotides are TGTGCCAGCAGTTACTCGAGCCCAGTATTGAGCTCCTACAATGAGCAGTTCTTC. This translates into CASSYSSPVLSSYNEQFF.

This clonotype has at least ten counts. This chain links TRBV4-1 with TRBJ2-3, with D perhaps assigned TRBD1 or TRBD2 (5 bases each). Trimming shortened V by 0 bases and J by 2 bases, and 12 bases separated the two germline ends. The CDR3 length is 16 residues. Germline V gene data show CDR1 as MGHRA and CDR2 as YSYEKL. The CDR3 DNA reads TGCGCCAGCAGCCAAGATATGGGGGTCGTCACAGATACGCAGTATTTT. It encodes CASSQDMGVVTDTQYF.

This clonotype was counted a few times. V and J are TRBV6-5 and TRBJ2-7; D is tentatively TRBD1 or TRBD2 (5 bases each). Germline CDR1 and CDR2: MNHEY and SVGAGI. Trimming left V 2 bases short and J 2 bases short, with 16 bases between. This CDR3 is 16 amino acids long. The CDR3 protein is CASSYRPPGDPYEQYF. In DNA form, the CDR3 reads TGTGCCAGCAGTTACCGTCCCCCCGGGGACCCCTACGAGCAGTACTTC.

Only a few counts were recorded for this clonotype. The chain links TRBV12-3 or TRBV12-4 to TRBJ1-5; 7 bases are shared with TRBD1. The CDR3 is made up of 15 amino acids. V was clipped by 6 bases and J by 7 bases; unmatched bases: 12. The CDR3 DNA reads as TGTGCCAGCAGGATCGGACAGGACCTCGCCCAGCCCCAGCATTTT. Protein: CASRIGQDLAQPQHF.

The chain joins TRBV7-9 to TRBJ2-3, with D perhaps matching TRBD1 or TRBD2 (5 bases each). The CDR3 runs 14 residues. From germline, CDR1 is SEHNR and CDR2 FQNEAQ (reference sequence). V shed 5 bases and J shed 5 bases, with 14 bases lying between them. Written as DNA, the CDR3 is TGTGCCAGCAGCATCCGGGACGGCGGAGATACGCAGTATTTT. This encodes CASSIRDGGDTQYF.

This clonotype showed up just a few times. J is TRBJ1-1 and V is TRBV6-6; tentative D call: TRBD1 (5 bases). The CDR3 loop spans 13 amino acids. Looked up from germline, CDR1 is MNHNY and CDR2 is SVGAGI (reference sequence). Trimming cost V 6 bases and J 3 bases, with 11 bases left between them. CDR3 loop: CASRSREHTEAFF. CDR3 sequence (DNA): TGTGCCAGCAGGAGCAGGGAACACACTGAAGCTTTCTTT.

As regards this clonotype: An end of the junction differs from the germline gene, which may be a read error. This chain links TRBV3-1 with TRBJ2-2; no clear D. Germline values: CDR1 LGHDT, CDR2 YNNKEL (reference sequence). This CDR3 comprises 16 residues. CDR3 DNA: TGTGCCAGCAGTCAAGGTAGCTTGAAGAACACCGGGGAGCTGTTTTTT. It translates to CASSQGSLKNTGELFF.

This clonotype has more than one count but fewer than ten. Its ends do not fully match the called genes, so a read error is possible. The genes are TRBV7-7 and TRBJ2-5; 12 bases fit TRBD2. CDR1 and CDR2 (germline): SSHAT, FNYEAQ (reference sequence). The CDR3 is 15 residues long. The CDR3 nucleotides are TGTGCTAGCAGCTTTGGACTAGCGGGGACAGAGACCCAGTACTTC. This codes for CASSFGLAGTETQYF.